This TCR beta chain was found in a study of blood T cell repertoires in COVID-19. This CDR3 has 15 amino acids. The trim removed 3 bases at V and 7 bases at J, leaving 13 bases unmatched. Germline-derived CDR1 and CDR2 are DFQATT and SNEGSKA (reference sequence). The table came from immunoSEQ multiplex PCR; TCRdb's copy has only in-frame clones and leaves some out. The repertoire has approximately 200,000 clones, around 83% of them found once; the top ten carry 2.5% to 3.5%. The specimen was peripheral blood. The chain recombines TRBV20-1 with TRBJ2-7; TRBD1 matches 9 bases. This clonotype was obtained from a man aged 50-59 years who had recovered from COVID-19. CDR3 nucleotide sequence: TGCAGTGCTAGTACCCCCGGGACAGGGACCTCTGAGCAGTACTTC. Protein product: CSASTPGTGTSEQYF.